This T cell receptor beta chain was documented in a study of shared clonotypes between healthy human individuals. Study overall: Used for every donor were three CD4 naive, three CD4 memory, two CD8 naive and one CD8 memory plate. Study conclusions and caveats: Compared with clonotypes that all four donors shared, non-shared clonotypes had lower generation probabilities.

Measured with immunoSEQ multiplex PCR; TCRdb has only the in-frame clones, and not every one. The sample carries 2 million to 2.5 million clones, roughly 90% recorded once. The CDR3 length is 13 residues. Germline V gene data show CDR1 as MDHEN and CDR2 as SYDVKM. V lost 8 bases and J lost 5; bases outside the gene matches: 4. About this clone itself: The antigen is not known. The sample contains more than one DNA sequence encoding this CDR3.

The V call is TRBV28, the J call TRBJ1-5; 9 positions agree with TRBD1. Sequencing was done on a sample of naive CD4+ T cells from PBMCs. The subset was: CD45RA+ positively selected. The sequence was obtained from a man aged 18 to 29 in good health. Some clones in this sample may be carry-over from other donors' samples. Written as DNA, the CDR3 is TGTGCCAGCCGGGGACAGGGTGATCAGCCCCAGCATTTT. The encoded protein is CASRGQGDQPQHF. Supplemented by reference TRBV28 and TRBJ1-5, the full variable domain reads DVKVTQSSRYLVKRTGEKVFLECVQDMDHENMFWYRQDPGLGLRLIYFSYDVKMKEKGDIPEGYSVSREKKERFSLILESASTNQTSMYLCASRGQGDQPQHFGDGTRLSIL.